Listed here are 14 T cell receptor beta chains from one sample, sequenced in a study of blood T cells in healthy people across ages. A second about 6 to 11 cycle PCR used barcoded and J-beta primers. TCRdb fed the 5' RACE reads into MiXCR, producing one record per CDR3 protein. This table has under 750,000 distinct CDR3 sequences, 40% to 55% appearing once. The sequenced material came from blood. Receptors originate from a man older than 75 in good health.

This chain joins TRBV24-1 and TRBJ1-5; D is undetermined. This CDR3 region has 14 residues. The germline gives CDR1 KGHDR, CDR2 SFDVKD. V was pared by 0 bases and J by 1 base, with 3 bases between. CDR3: CATSDLDSNQPQHF. DNA for the CDR3: TGTGCCACCAGTGATTTGGACAGCAATCAGCCCCAGCATTTT.

The table lists this clonotype with a few counts. This chain uses TRBV20-1 with TRBJ2-3; weak D call: TRBD2 (5 bases). Germline CDR1 DFQATT, CDR2 SNEGSKA (reference sequence). The CDR3 is 12 amino acids. The V and J ends lost 7 bases and 4 bases respectively, with 12 bases between them. DNA of the CDR3: TGCAGTGTTGGCGGGCCGGCAGATACGCAGTATTTT. Amino acids: CSVGGPADTQYF.

The rearrangement uses TRBV7-3 and TRBJ2-7; D gene unclear. This CDR3 region has 13 residues. V dropped 5 bases and J dropped 9 bases, with 17 bases sitting between them. Germline values: CDR1 SGHTA, CDR2 FQGTGA. DNA for the CDR3: TGTGCCAGCAGCCCCCACCATGGGTCCGGGCAGTACTTC. Translation gives CASSPHHGSGQYF.

The sample holds a few counts of this clonotype. The rearrangement joins TRBV5-5 to TRBJ1-5; 11 nucleotides align to TRBD1. The V and J ends lost 4 bases and 6 bases, in that order; junction bases with no gene match: 3. The germline CDR1 and CDR2 sequences are SGHKS and YYEKEE (reference sequence). This CDR3 is built from 14 residues. Here the CDR3 DNA reads TGTGCCAGCAGCACCGGGACAGGGGGTCAGCCCCAGCATTTT. Its protein is CASSTGTGGQPQHF.

The sample holds a few counts of this clonotype. The rearrangement links TRBV4-1 to TRBJ2-3; 12 bases are shared with TRBD2. CDR1 MGHRA and CDR2 YSYEKL come from the germline V gene. The CDR3 covers 18 residues. V was pared by 2 bases and J by 4 bases, with 10 bases of the junction left unmatched. As DNA, the CDR3 is TGCGCCAGCAGCCAACCGAGACTAGCGGGAGAGGTGGCAGATACGCAGTATTTT. Translated: CASSQPRLAGEVADTQYF.

This clonotype was counted once. A much larger clone is a single base away; this may be a read error. The J gene is TRBJ2-3, the V gene TRBV6-6, with D maybe TRBD2 (6 bases). The CDR3 loop spans 14 amino acids. The V end was cut by 7 bases, the J end by 4 bases, with 15 bases between. Germline lookup yields CDR1 MNHNY and CDR2 SVGAGI (reference sequence). The CDR3 protein is CASKQGLRADTQYF. In nucleotides, the CDR3 is TGTGCCAGCAAGCAGGGACTTCGCGCAGATACGCAGTATTTT.

The genes are TRBV7-2 and TRBJ1-4; 7 bases agree with TRBD1. This CDR3 spans 14 amino acids. Germline trimming cut 6 bases from V and 7 bases from J; bases unmatched to any gene: 8. Germline CDR1 reads SGHTA; CDR2 reads FQGNSA. This chain's CDR3 is CASRSGGVGEKLFF. CDR3 sequence (DNA): TGTGCCAGCAGATCAGGGGGTGTTGGTGAAAAACTGTTTTTT.

For this clonotype: One end of the junction varies from germline; a read error may be responsible. The chain uses TRBV28 and TRBJ2-3, with D possibly TRBD2 on 6 matching bases. This CDR3 has 13 amino acids. Germline V gives CDR1 MDHEN, CDR2 SYDVKM. CDR3 sequence: CASTLSGTDAQYF. For the CDR3, the DNA is TGTGCCAGCACCCTTAGCGGCACAGATGCGCAGTATTTT.

This clonotype was found a few times. The gene calls are TRBV25-1 and TRBJ1-2, with 10 bases fitting TRBD1. CDR1 is MGHDK, CDR2 SYGVNS, per germline. CDR3 size: 17 residues. The J segment lost 3 bases and the V segment lost 8 bases, leaving 15 bases of the junction unmatched. DNA for the CDR3: TGTGCCAGCGGGACCCTGGGGACAGGGGAAATCCACTATGGCTACACCTTC. This gives the protein CASGTLGTGEIHYGYTF.

The chain links TRBV4-2 to TRBJ2-7; possible D gene TRBD1, 6 bases. Per the germline V gene, CDR1 is LGHNA and CDR2 is YNFKEQ. CDR3 length: 16 residues. Trimming took 3 bases from V and 5 from J, leaving 20 bases between them. The CDR3 coding sequence is TGTGCCAGCAGCCAGGTGTGGGCAGGGGCATCCCACGAGCAGTACTTC. Its protein product is CASSQVWAGASHEQYF.

The sample holds a few counts of this clonotype. V and J are TRBV28 and TRBJ2-7; tentative D call: TRBD2 (6 bases). This CDR3 region has 17 residues. Germline V lookup: CDR1 MDHEN, CDR2 SYDVKM. V was trimmed by 5 bases and J by 9 bases, leaving 29 bases between them. The CDR3 coding sequence is TGTGCCAGCAGTCTCGCCGGCGGTGGAGGGAGCTCTACTCGGCAGTACTTC. It codes for CASSLAGGGGSSTRQYF.

V is TRBV29-1 and J is TRBJ2-5, with D possibly matching TRBD2 (6 bases). This CDR3 comprises 13 residues. Deletions cut 7 bases from V and 5 bases from J, with 17 bases between. The germline gives CDR1 SQVTM, CDR2 ANQGSEA. The CDR3 DNA reads as TGCAGCGGCGCCCCGGGACTCCGGGAGACCCAGTACTTC. It is translated as CSGAPGLRETQYF.

This chain links TRBV12-3 or TRBV12-4 with TRBJ1-6; TRBD1 aligns across 8 bases. V lost 4 bases and J lost 9; bases outside the gene matches: 8. This CDR3 is built from 15 residues. DNA for the CDR3: TGTGCCAGCAGTTCTTCCGGACAGGGTACTTCACCCCTCCACTTT. This encodes CASSSSGQGTSPLHF.

Concerning this clonotype itself: A much larger clone differs from this one at a single base, so this may be a read error. This chain joins TRBV6-1 and TRBJ2-5; 12 bases are a match to TRBD2. The junction had 22 bases not matched to a gene; V was cut back by 6 bases and J by 11 bases. This CDR3 has 18 amino acids. Per the germline V gene, CDR1 is MNHNS and CDR2 is SASEGT. CDR3 sequence (DNA): TGTGCCAGCAGACGAGGACTAGCGGGGCAACCCGAGTACAATGAGCAGTACTTC. Amino acids: CASRRGLAGQPEYNEQYF.